This T cell receptor (beta chain) was captured in a study of regulatory T cells in long-lasting Graves disease. Arm-PCR with iRepertoire HTBI primers amplified the CDR3 regions for these TCR beta libraries. TCRdb reprocessed the multiplex PCR reads via MiXCR and lists one record per CDR3 protein. The table lists 400,000 to 500,000 distinct CDR3 sequences, 21% of them singletons. This clonotype has ten or more counts. Its target is not known. Time point defined: persistent/refractory GD, antithyroid drugs over 5 years with positive TRAb. Extracted RNA from PBMCs served as the source of the TCR library. EDTA tubes received approximately 9 milliliters of collected peripheral blood. With 6 bases removed from V and 5 bases from J, the gap between germline ends came to 16 bases. Per germline, CDR1 MNHEY and CDR2 SVGEGT. The length of the CDR3 is 14 residues. General study findings and limits: Patients with persistent Graves' had lower TCR diversity than newly diagnosed patients.

The specimen was peripheral blood mononuclear cells (PBMCs), collected when the disease was refractory, from a patient treated with antithyroid drugs. The J gene is TRBJ1-2, the V gene TRBV6-2 or TRBV6-3; D call uncertain. The source is a female donor with Graves disease. For the CDR3, the DNA is TGTGCCAGCAGCAGTGAACCGGGAATATATGGCTACACCTTC. Its protein product is CASSSEPGIYGYTF.